This T cell receptor (beta chain) was profiled in a study of PD-1 blockade in classical Hodgkin lymphoma. Sequencing used immunoSEQ multiplex PCR; TCRdb keeps in-frame clones, though not all of them. The sample lists 45,000 to 55,000 clones; around two thirds were seen once. Each patient relapsed following autologous stem cell transplantation, and prior brentuximab vedotin exposure differed. The V end lost 5 bases, the J end lost 0 bases, and 14 bases lay between the germline ends. Germline V gene sequence: CDR1 LNHDA, CDR2 SQIVND (reference sequence). The CDR3 length is 16 residues. On this clone itself: Antigen unknown.

Study conclusions and caveats: A reduction in baseline TCR diversity was reportedly seen in newly diagnosed patients relative to healthy donors. Why repertoires differed is undefined; disease activity or prior therapy possibly contributed. The baseline diversity of complete responders showed similarity to that of newly diagnosed patients.

The rearrangement uses TRBV19 and TRBJ1-5; D is possibly TRBD1 (5 bases). The sequence was obtained from a human donor with classical Hodgkin lymphoma. This specimen consisted of peripheral blood mononuclear cells (PBMCs), obtained before the second cycle of nivolumab. CDR3 region: CASSSFAGFSNQPQHF. CDR3 nucleotide sequence: TGTGCCAGTAGTTCATTTGCAGGGTTTAGCAATCAGCCCCAGCATTTT.